This is a list of T cell receptor beta chains from one sample in a study of cytomegalovirus exposure and HLA in healthy donors. TCRdb's copy holds only in-frame clones and misses some; the assay was immunoSEQ multiplex PCR. The sample shows fewer than 200,000 clones, more than 75% of them seen only once. Sequencing was performed on PBMCs. These receptors all come from a man between 18 and 35 years old in good health and CMV-seropositive. Both conserved end residues are part of each CDR3. Each record gives: D gene, V gene, J gene, clone size, CDR3 protein, CDR3 DNA. The D gene is left open where the match is weak. Part of the rows lack a size; the others show once, few, many or a class for expanded clones.

TRBD2	TRBV6-5	TRBJ2-5	-	CASSLGTSGEETQYF	TGTGCCAGCAGTTTAGGGACTAGCGGAGAAGAGACCCAGTACTTC
-	TRBV11-2	TRBJ2-3	-	CASSYSGSTDTQYF	TGTGCCAGCAGCTATAGCGGTAGCACAGATACGCAGTATTTT
TRBD2	TRBV19	TRBJ2-7	-	CASSISGLAGGVYEQYF	TGTGCCAGTAGTATCTCAGGACTAGCGGGAGGAGTGTACGAGCAGTACTTC
-	TRBV9	TRBJ1-2	once	CASSGDSSNNYGYTF	TGTGCCAGCAGCGGAGACAGCTCCAACAACTATGGCTACACCTTC
TRBD2	TRBV13	TRBJ2-1	-	CASGGLVIAGVNEQFF	TGTGCCAGCGGGGGTCTGGTGATAGCGGGGGTCAATGAGCAGTTCTTC
-	TRBV21-1	TRBJ2-1	-	CASSKWTSRDNEQFF	TGTGCCAGCAGCAAATGGACTTCCCGGGACAATGAGCAGTTCTTC
-	TRBV5-3	TRBJ1-1	few	CARSPRGNTEAFF	TGTGCCAGAAGCCCGCGGGGGAACACTGAAGCTTTCTTT
-	TRBV21-1	TRBJ2-5	-	CASSTGQGETQYF	TGTGCCAGCAGCACCGGACAGGGGGAGACCCAGTACTTC
TRBD2	TRBV7-2	TRBJ2-7	-	CASSLAAGSYEQYF	TGTGCCAGCAGCTTAGCAGCGGGGTCCTACGAGCAGTACTTC
TRBD1	TRBV27	TRBJ1-2	-	CASSTGTDYDYGYTF	TGTGCCAGCAGTACCGGGACAGATTATGACTATGGCTACACCTTC
TRBD1	TRBV19	TRBJ2-5	once	CASSIFTGQGVETQYF	TGTGCCAGTAGTATCTTCACCGGACAGGGTGTGGAGACCCAGTACTTC
-	TRBV19	TRBJ2-1	-	CASSITILNEQFF	TGTGCCAGTAGTATTACAATCCTCAATGAGCAGTTCTTC
TRBD1	TRBV28	TRBJ1-5	-	CASSMDRQPWQPQHF	TGTGCCAGCAGCATGGACAGGCAACCCTGGCAGCCCCAGCATTTT
TRBD1	TRBV2	TRBJ2-2	-	CATGDRTNTGELFF	TGTGCCACAGGGGACAGAACGAACACCGGGGAGCTGTTTTTT
TRBD2	TRBV6-1	TRBJ2-5	-	CASGTSGDQETQYF	TGTGCCAGCGGGACTAGCGGGGATCAAGAGACCCAGTACTTC
-	TRBV2	TRBJ2-1	-	CASAGDEQFF	TGTGCCAGCGCAGGGGATGAGCAGTTCTTC
-	TRBV28	TRBJ2-7	-	CASRPQGAGHHEQYF	TGTGCCAGCAGACCCCAAGGCGCCGGACACCACGAGCAGTACTTC
-	TRBV7-3	TRBJ1-1	-	CASSLKGPDTHQPNTEAFF	TGTGCCAGCAGCTTAAAGGGTCCGGACACACACCAACCGAACACTGAAGCTTTCTTT
-	TRBV28	TRBJ1-2	-	CASSLPWGDYGYTF	TGTGCCAGCAGCCTGCCTTGGGGAGATTATGGCTACACCTTC
TRBD1	TRBV13	TRBJ2-7	-	CASSPGGQGTSYEQYF	TGTGCCAGCAGCCCCGGCGGACAGGGGACCTCCTACGAGCAGTACTTC
-	TRBV29-1	TRBJ1-1	-	CSARDSWGTEAFF	TGCAGCGCCCGAGACAGTTGGGGCACTGAAGCTTTCTTT
TRBD1	TRBV19	TRBJ1-6	-	CASSGTGESPLHF	TGTGCCAGTTCCGGGACAGGGGAATCACCCCTCCACTTT
-	TRBV28	TRBJ2-1	-	CASNPRRDNEQFF	TGTGCCAGCAACCCGAGGAGGGACAATGAGCAGTTCTTC
TRBD2	TRBV7-6	TRBJ2-7	-	CASRHSGAAYEQYF	TGTGCCAGCAGACATAGCGGGGCGGCCTACGAGCAGTACTTC
-	TRBV19	TRBJ2-5	-	CASSSGFKTQYF	TGTGCCAGTAGTTCAGGGTTCAAGACCCAGTACTTC
-	TRBV28	TRBJ2-1	-	CASSFLPADIYNEQFF	TGTGCCAGCAGTTTCCTCCCAGCCGACATCTACAATGAGCAGTTCTTC
TRBD1	TRBV28	TRBJ1-2	once	CASRNPKTGVDYGYTF	TGTGCCAGCAGAAACCCCAAGACAGGGGTGGACTATGGCTACACCTTC
-	TRBV20-1	TRBJ2-7	once	CSAPNRDEQYF	TGCAGTGCGCCAAACAGGGACGAGCAGTACTTC
-	TRBV6-5	TRBJ1-3	-	CASRPVAGMVTIYF	TGTGCCAGCAGGCCCGTGGCAGGGATGGTCACCATATATTTT
TRBD2	TRBV14	TRBJ2-3	-	CASSQGTSGHYATDTQYF	TGTGCCAGCAGCCAAGGGACTAGCGGGCACTACGCCACAGATACGCAGTATTTT
TRBD2	TRBV7-9	TRBJ2-3	-	CASSFGLATDTQYF	TGTGCCAGCAGCTTCGGACTAGCCACAGATACGCAGTATTTT
TRBD2	TRBV4-3	TRBJ2-3	-	CASSLSRLAFTDTQYF	TGCGCCAGCAGCCTAAGCAGACTAGCATTCACAGATACGCAGTATTTT
-	TRBV2	TRBJ1-5	-	CASSYYSNQPQHF	TGTGCCAGCAGCTATTATAGCAATCAGCCCCAGCATTTT
-	TRBV6-6	TRBJ2-1	-	CASSYGRAGENEQFF	TGTGCCAGCAGTTATGGCCGGGCCGGGGAGAATGAGCAGTTCTTC
-	TRBV11-2	TRBJ1-3	-	CASSLSQVYSGNTIYF	TGTGCCAGCAGCTTATCACAGGTTTACTCTGGAAACACCATATATTTT
-	TRBV13	TRBJ1-4	-	CASSYGTGSTNEKLFF	TGTGCCAGCAGTTACGGTACCGGGTCAACTAATGAAAAACTGTTTTTT
-	TRBV5-6	TRBJ1-4	-	CASSPMTEKATNEKLFF	TGTGCCAGCAGCCCCATGACAGAGAAAGCAACTAATGAAAAACTGTTTTTT
TRBD1	TRBV15	TRBJ1-1	-	CATSRGDRDTNTEAFF	TGTGCCACCAGCAGAGGGGACAGGGATACGAACACTGAAGCTTTCTTT
-	TRBV30	TRBJ1-2	-	CAWSKVEGVGGYTF	TGTGCCTGGAGTAAGGTAGAGGGCGTGGGCGGCTACACCTTC
-	TRBV28	TRBJ2-7	-	CASSHMTRTYEQYF	TGTGCCAGCAGCCACATGACTCGTACCTACGAGCAGTACTTC
TRBD1	TRBV5-6	TRBJ1-4	-	CASSLVRTGANEKLFF	TGTGCCAGCAGCTTGGTCCGTACAGGGGCTAATGAAAAACTGTTTTTT
TRBD1	TRBV28	TRBJ2-1	-	CASSSSIRGHQQFF	TGTGCCAGCAGTTCGTCGATCAGGGGGCACCAGCAGTTCTTC
TRBD2	TRBV7-3	TRBJ2-2	-	CASERENTGELFF	TGTGCCAGCGAGCGGGAAAACACCGGGGAGCTGTTTTTT
-	TRBV6-4	TRBJ2-2	-	CASSDSSGDTGELFF	TGTGCCAGCAGTGACTCGAGTGGTGACACCGGGGAGCTGTTTTTT
TRBD1	TRBV15	TRBJ1-4	-	CATSRDRGLLEKLFF	TGTGCCACCAGCAGGGACAGGGGGTTACTAGAAAAACTGTTTTTT
TRBD1	TRBV27	TRBJ2-3	once	CASSIRTGGTDTQYF	TGTGCCAGCAGTATCAGGACAGGCGGCACAGATACGCAGTATTTT
-	TRBV2	TRBJ1-5	-	CASSEEYSNQPQHF	TGTGCCAGCAGTGAGGAGTATAGCAATCAGCCCCAGCATTTT
-	TRBV4-1	TRBJ2-3	-	CASSQVIIGSRGTDTQYF	TGCGCCAGCAGCCAAGTTATTATAGGGAGTAGGGGCACAGATACGCAGTATTTT
TRBD1	TRBV6-5	TRBJ1-2	-	CASSYDRDVGGYTF	TGTGCCAGCAGTTACGACAGGGACGTGGGGGGCTACACCTTC
-	TRBV27	TRBJ2-7	-	CASGMAGVKPYEQYF	TGTGCCAGCGGAATGGCAGGGGTTAAACCCTACGAGCAGTACTTC
-	TRBV4-2	TRBJ2-3	-	CASSQDVRGRADTQYF	TGTGCCAGCAGCCAAGATGTGAGGGGGAGGGCAGATACGCAGTATTTT
TRBD1	TRBV6-6	TRBJ2-7	few	CASKPGQDPHEQYF	TGTGCCAGCAAGCCGGGACAGGACCCCCACGAGCAGTACTTC
-	TRBV6-1	TRBJ1-1	-	CASSLEGGTEAFF	TGTGCCAGCAGCCTAGAAGGGGGTACTGAAGCTTTCTTT